This TCR beta chain originates from a study of Ad26.COV2.S vaccination and SARS-CoV-2 variants. Overall study: Donor was one of the participants in the Ad26.COV2.S arm of the COV1001 trial.

Indicated treatment: over 15 received Ad26.COV2.S at low or high dose, single or two shots; several received placebo; per-sample allocation not given. Collection of samples fell on day 63 after the first vaccine or placebo injection. Method: immunoSEQ multiplex PCR; TCRdb's copy keeps in-frame clones and lacks some. This sample yields 350,000 to 400,000 clones, of which approximately 86% are seen a single time; approximately 3.7% belongs to the top ten. Here the sequenced sample was peripheral blood, taken in a trial of Ad26.COV2.S vaccine versus placebo. The sequence derives from a person between 18 and 59 years old who received the Ad26.COV2.S COVID-19 vaccine or a placebo.

CDR3 sequence: CASSTELRETKNTEAFF. The CDR3 bases are TGTGCCAGCAGCACAGAACTCCGGGAAACGAAGAACACTGAAGCTTTCTTT. This chain connects TRBV21-1 to TRBJ1-1. TRBV21-1 is a recognized pseudogene. The CDR3 is made up of 17 amino acids.